A selection of T cell receptor beta chains follows, all from one sample in a study of blood T cell repertoires in COVID-19. TCRdb's table, derived via immunoSEQ multiplex PCR, lists solely in-frame clones and lacks some. Of roughly 82,000 clones in the sample, about nine tenths are singletons; the top ten hold 0.8% to 1.3%. Source material: peripheral blood. Source of these receptors: a woman aged 50 to 60 in a cohort sampled during active COVID-19. The CDR3 runs from the conserved cysteine through the conserved F or W. A D gene is named only where the DNA matches it firmly. Clone size is shown for a subset of rows, as once, few, many or a class of expanded clone.

CDR3: CASSLATGGEAAGELFF; DNA: TGCGCCAGCAGCTTGGCTACGGGCGGGGAAGCTGCCGGGGAGCTGTTTTTT; length: 17; D: -; V: TRBV5-1; size: -; J: TRBJ2-2
CDR3: CASSFASNSYEQYF; DNA: TGTGCCAGCAGCTTTGCTAGCAACTCCTACGAGCAGTACTTC; length: 14; D: -; V: TRBV5-6; size: -; J: TRBJ2-7
CDR3: CASSFLRADTEAFF; DNA: TGTGCCAGCAGCTTTCTAAGAGCGGACACTGAAGCTTTCTTT; length: 14; D: -; V: TRBV11-2; size: -; J: TRBJ1-1
CDR3: CASSLGVETQYF; DNA: TGTGCCAGCAGCTTGGGCGTGGAGACCCAGTACTTC; length: 12; D: -; V: TRBV5-4; size: once; J: TRBJ2-5
CDR3: CASLPDRSSYEQYF; DNA: TGTGCCAGCCTGCCCGACAGAAGCTCCTACGAGCAGTACTTC; length: 14; D: -; V: TRBV18; size: -; J: TRBJ2-7
CDR3: CSASDRGKIYNEQFF; DNA: TGCAGTGCTAGTGACAGGGGGAAGATCTACAATGAGCAGTTCTTC; length: 15; D: TRBD1; V: TRBV20-1; size: -; J: TRBJ2-1
CDR3: CASSPQSGGAKNIQYF; DNA: TGTGCCAGCAGTCCCCAATCGGGGGGAGCCAAAAACATTCAGTACTTC; length: 16; D: TRBD2; V: TRBV28; size: -; J: TRBJ2-4
CDR3: CASSPGQTSQETQYF; DNA: TGTGCCAGCAGCCCGGGACAAACTTCCCAAGAGACCCAGTACTTC; length: 15; D: -; V: TRBV5-4; size: -; J: TRBJ2-5
CDR3: CASSSVTGGASNTEAFF; DNA: TGTGCCAGCAGTTCAGTGACAGGGGGCGCGTCCAACACTGAAGCTTTCTTT; length: 17; D: TRBD1; V: TRBV27; size: once; J: TRBJ1-1
CDR3: CASSTWRGSEQYF; DNA: TGTGCCAGTAGTACCTGGAGGGGCAGCGAGCAGTACTTC; length: 13; D: -; V: TRBV19; size: few; J: TRBJ2-7
CDR3: CASSFRGGTEAFF; DNA: TGTGCCAGCAGTTTCAGGGGTGGGACTGAAGCTTTCTTT; length: 13; D: -; V: TRBV3-1/TRBV3-2; size: -; J: TRBJ1-1
CDR3: CASRKGDSNQPQHF; DNA: TGTGCCAGCAGGAAGGGAGATAGCAATCAGCCCCAGCATTTT; length: 14; D: -; V: TRBV27; size: -; J: TRBJ1-5
CDR3: CASSPLVYGYTF; DNA: TGTGCCAGCAGCCCCCTCGTCTATGGCTACACCTTC; length: 12; D: -; V: TRBV28; size: -; J: TRBJ1-2
CDR3: CASSYSYRDNQPQHF; DNA: TGTGCCAGCAGTTACTCGTACAGGGACAATCAGCCCCAGCATTTT; length: 15; D: -; V: TRBV6-6; size: -; J: TRBJ1-5
CDR3: CASSQLASGISSYNEQFF; DNA: TGCGCCAGCAGCCAACTCGCTAGCGGGATCAGCTCCTACAATGAGCAGTTCTTC; length: 18; D: TRBD2; V: TRBV4-1; size: -; J: TRBJ2-1
CDR3: CASILANEQFF; DNA: TGTGCCAGCATACTCGCTAATGAGCAGTTCTTC; length: 11; D: -; V: TRBV28; size: -; J: TRBJ2-1
CDR3: CASSLSPSGVQETQYF; DNA: TGTGCCAGCAGTTTATCCCCTAGCGGGGTCCAAGAGACCCAGTACTTC; length: 16; D: TRBD2; V: TRBV28; size: -; J: TRBJ2-5
CDR3: CASSREEGEANEKLFF; DNA: TGTGCCAGCTCCAGGGAGGAAGGCGAGGCTAATGAAAAACTGTTTTTT; length: 16; D: -; V: TRBV28; size: -; J: TRBJ1-4
CDR3: CASSSTSGTDTQYF; DNA: TGTGCCAGCAGTTCGACTAGCGGCACAGATACGCAATATTTT; length: 14; D: TRBD2; V: TRBV6-5; size: -; J: TRBJ2-3
CDR3: CASLDRTRGTEAFF; DNA: TGTGCCAGTCTGGACAGAACCAGGGGCACTGAAGCTTTCTTT; length: 14; D: -; V: TRBV28; size: -; J: TRBJ1-1
CDR3: CASSLGRDRGPGEQFF; DNA: TGTGCCAGCAGTTTGGGCCGGGACAGGGGGCCTGGGGAGCAGTTCTTC; length: 16; D: TRBD1; V: TRBV27; size: -; J: TRBJ2-1
CDR3: CASKGREGNTEAFF; DNA: TGTGCCAGCAAAGGTCGGGAGGGCAACACTGAAGCTTTCTTT; length: 14; D: -; V: TRBV27; size: -; J: TRBJ1-1
CDR3: CASSFRGSSTDTQYF; DNA: TGTGCCAGCAGTTTCCGGGGTTCTAGCACAGATACGCAGTATTTT; length: 15; D: -; V: TRBV28; size: -; J: TRBJ2-3
CDR3: CASTPAGGGEQFF; DNA: TGTGCCAGTACCCCCGCCGGGGGGGGTGAGCAGTTCTTC; length: 13; D: TRBD2; V: TRBV19; size: -; J: TRBJ2-1
CDR3: CASSAGLAQETQYF; DNA: TGCGCCAGCAGCGCTGGACTAGCGCAAGAGACCCAGTACTTC; length: 14; D: TRBD2; V: TRBV5-1; size: once; J: TRBJ2-5
CDR3: CASSLQGADGYTF; DNA: TGCGCCAGCAGCCTACAGGGGGCTGATGGCTACACCTTC; length: 13; D: TRBD1; V: TRBV5-1; size: -; J: TRBJ1-2
CDR3: CASRPGLDDNEQFF; DNA: TGCGCCAGCAGGCCAGGACTAGACGACAATGAGCAGTTCTTC; length: 14; D: TRBD2; V: TRBV10-1; size: -; J: TRBJ2-1
CDR3: CASKLGGASGEQYF; DNA: TGTGCCAGCAAGTTAGGGGGCGCCTCGGGGGAGCAGTACTTC; length: 14; D: TRBD1; V: TRBV2; size: -; J: TRBJ2-7
CDR3: CASSPAGGDEKLFF; DNA: TGTGCCAGTAGTCCGGCAGGCGGGGATGAAAAACTGTTTTTT; length: 14; D: -; V: TRBV19; size: once; J: TRBJ1-4
CDR3: CASSSTGNSNQPQHF; DNA: TGCGCCAGCAGCTCTACAGGGAATAGCAATCAGCCCCAGCATTTT; length: 15; D: -; V: TRBV5-1; size: -; J: TRBJ1-5
CDR3: CASSPIPSSYNEQFF; DNA: TGTGCCAGCAGCCCAATACCTAGCTCCTACAATGAGCAGTTCTTC; length: 15; D: -; V: TRBV5-5; size: -; J: TRBJ2-1